These 30 T cell receptor beta chains came from one sample sequenced in a study of shared clonotypes between healthy human individuals. Measured with immunoSEQ multiplex PCR; TCRdb has only the in-frame clones, and not every one. The sample yields some 600,000 clones, around 96% seen once. CD45RO-negative cells were positively selected for CCR7, leaving out terminally differentiated effector memory CD45RA+ cells. Material for sequencing was naive CD8+ T cells sorted from blood. The origin of the receptors is a woman under 40 in good health.

This chain joins TRBV9 and TRBJ2-4; 9 bases are a match to TRBD1. Trimming cost V 2 bases and J 0 bases; bases outside gene matches: 6. There are 17 residues in the CDR3. Germline V gives CDR1 SGDLS, CDR2 YYNGEE. CDR3 in DNA: TGTGCCAGCAGCGTTTCGGGACAGGGCCTAGCCAAAAACATTCAGTACTTC. Its translation is CASSVSGQGLAKNIQYF.

This clone is a singleton in its sample. The rearrangement links TRBV28 to TRBJ2-7; no clear D gene. The V end lost 4 bases, the J end lost 6 bases, and 19 bases lay between the germline ends. CDR1 is MDHEN and CDR2 is SYDVKM in the germline V gene. The CDR3 is made up of 15 amino acids. CDR3 sequence: CASSSQWPQPSEQYF. The CDR3 coding sequence is TGTGCCAGCAGTTCCCAGTGGCCCCAACCTTCCGAGCAGTACTTC.

V usage is TRBV27 and J usage is TRBJ2-5, with D tentatively TRBD2 (5 bases). Germline-derived CDR1 and CDR2 are MNHEY and SMNVEV (reference sequence). CDR3 length equals 14 residues. V shed 4 bases and J shed 5 bases, with 14 bases lying between them. CDR3 sequence reads: CASSSDGVLETQYF. CDR3 DNA: TGTGCCAGCAGTTCGGACGGGGTGTTGGAGACCCAGTACTTC.

This clone was detected only once. The chain recombines TRBV5-4 with TRBJ2-1; 15 nucleotides align to TRBD2. The V gene end was trimmed by 4 bases and the J gene end by 8 bases; junction bases not matched to a gene: 7. Germline V lookup: CDR1 SGHNT, CDR2 YYREEE (reference sequence). There are 16 residues in the CDR3. In nucleotides, the CDR3 is TGTGCCAGCAGCAGGACTAGCGGGAGGGTTGTCGATGAGCAGTTCTTC. This sequence encodes CASSRTSGRVVDEQFF.

This clone was detected once. The gene calls are TRBV29-1 and TRBJ1-2, with D possibly TRBD1 on 5 matching bases. The CDR3 is 12 amino acids. Germline CDR1 reads SQVTM; CDR2 reads ANQGSEA. V lost 1 base and J 4 bases, leaving 7 bases between the germline ends. The CDR3 DNA follows: TGCAGCGTTGAAGGGACAACCTATGGCTACACCTTC. Amino acids: CSVEGTTYGYTF.

The chain links TRBV7-9 to TRBJ2-7; 7 nucleotides agree with TRBD1. Germline V gene sequence: CDR1 SEHNR, CDR2 FQNEAQ (reference sequence). Trimming took 5 bases from V and 3 from J; bases not matched to a gene: 10. This CDR3 spans 15 amino acids. DNA for the CDR3: TGTGCCAGCAGCACTACGACAGGGTTCAGCTACGAGCAGTACTTC. This sequence encodes CASSTTTGFSYEQYF.

This clone occurred once. The chain has TRBV4-2 and TRBJ2-7; D is unresolved. CDR3 size: 16 residues. With 0 bases removed from V and 4 bases from J, the gap between germline ends came to 16 bases. Germline lookup yields CDR1 LGHNA and CDR2 YNFKEQ. CDR3 loop: CASSQESGYRPYEQYF. The CDR3 DNA reads as TGTGCCAGCAGCCAAGAATCGGGTTATCGGCCTTACGAGCAGTACTTC.

The chain combines TRBV19 with TRBJ2-2; D not certain. This CDR3 is built from 13 residues. V gave up 3 bases and J gave up 7 bases, with 9 bases separating them. Looked up from germline, CDR1 is LNHDA and CDR2 is SQIVND (reference sequence). CDR3 amino acids: CASSILVGGELFF. CDR3 sequence (DNA): TGTGCCAGTAGTATTCTGGTTGGCGGGGAGCTGTTTTTT.

The chain carries TRBV6-5 and TRBJ2-7, with 9 bases identical to TRBD1. CDR3 length: 14 residues. V was clipped by 6 bases and J by 5 bases; unmatched bases: 8. The germline CDR1 and CDR2 sequences are MNHEY and SVGAGI. CDR3 sequence (DNA): TGTGCCAGCAGCCCCCCGGGGACAGGGCACGAGCAGTACTTC. Protein sequence: CASSPPGTGHEQYF.

The chain links TRBV5-4 to TRBJ2-1, with D possibly TRBD1 on 5 matching bases. The V end lost 3 bases, the J end lost 6 bases, and 7 bases lay between the germline ends. CDR3 length: 12 residues. Germline V gene data show CDR1 as SGHNT and CDR2 as YYREEE (reference sequence). This CDR3 is CASSSDSNEQFF. The CDR3 region has the DNA TGTGCCAGCAGCTCCGACAGCAATGAGCAGTTCTTC.

The rearrangement links TRBV29-1 to TRBJ2-7; TRBD2 agrees at 8 bases. CDR3 size: 14 residues. Germline V lookup: CDR1 SQVTM, CDR2 ANQGSEA. J gave up 1 base and V 8 bases, and 10 bases lay outside the gene matches. CDR3 coding DNA: TGCAGCATTACCACTAGCGGACCTTCCTACGAGCAGTACTTC. Translating it yields CSITTSGPSYEQYF.

The genes are TRBV5-1 and TRBJ2-2, with 11 bases lining up with TRBD2. Germline loops: CDR1 SGHRS, CDR2 YFSETQ. The CDR3 has 18 amino acids. With 0 bases clipped from V and 0 bases from J, the junction kept 4 bases outside the gene matches. DNA for the CDR3: TGCGCCAGCAGCTTGGAACTAGCGGGAGAGCCGAACACCGGGGAGCTGTTTTTT. Protein sequence: CASSLELAGEPNTGELFF. The complete variable domain, with remaining parts taken from reference TRBV5-1 and TRBJ2-2, reads KAGVTQTPRYLIKTRGQQVTLSCSPISGHRSVSWYQQTPGQGLQFLFEYFSETQRNKGNFPGRFSGRQFSNSRSEMNVSTLELGDSALYLCASSLELAGEPNTGELFFGEGSRLTVL.

The rearrangement uses TRBV28 and TRBJ2-2; D gene uncertain. The V gene lost 3 bases and the J gene lost 7 bases, with 12 bases spanning the gap. The CDR3 consists of 14 residues. From germline, CDR1 is MDHEN and CDR2 SYDVKM. CDR3 region: CASSLPTSGGELFF. In DNA, the CDR3 is TGTGCCAGCAGTTTGCCCACCTCGGGCGGGGAGCTGTTTTTT. Together with reference TRBV28 and TRBJ2-2, the CDR3 gives the full variable domain: DVKVTQSSRYLVKRTGEKVFLECVQDMDHENMFWYRQDPGLGLRLIYFSYDVKMKEKGDIPEGYSVSREKKERFSLILESASTNQTSMYLCASSLPTSGGELFFGEGSRLTVL.

The gene calls are TRBV19 and TRBJ2-7; 13 positions match TRBD2. V lost 8 bases to trimming and J lost 6 bases; unmatched junction nucleotides: 10. The CDR3 has 15 amino acids. The V gene's germline CDR1 is LNHDA and CDR2 SQIVND (reference sequence). The CDR3 region has the DNA TGTGCCAGTGACACCGGGACTAGCGGGAAAGGCGAGCAGTACTTC. Protein: CASDTGTSGKGEQYF.

This rearrangement joins TRBV28 to TRBJ2-7, with TRBD2 matching over 9 bases. Unmatched junction bases numbered 3, after V lost 3 bases and J lost 3 bases. The CDR3 totals 14 residues. The germline CDR1 and CDR2 sequences are MDHEN and SYDVKM. CDR3 nucleotide sequence: TGTGCCAGCAGTTTCTTAGCGGGAGACTACGAGCAGTACTTC. This codes for CASSFLAGDYEQYF.

The rearrangement uses TRBV2 and TRBJ2-2; a weak D match, TRBD1 (6 bases). The length of the CDR3 is 15 residues. The V and J ends lost 4 bases and 1 base respectively, with 10 bases between them. Germline-derived CDR1 and CDR2 are SNHLY and FYNNEI. The CDR3 sequence: CASSVNRENTGELFF. For the CDR3, the DNA is TGTGCCAGCAGTGTTAACAGGGAGAACACCGGGGAGCTGTTTTTT.

This chain joins TRBV20-1 and TRBJ2-5; D uncertain. The ends were cut back, 0 bases at V and 8 bases at J, with 7 bases in the middle. CDR3 length equals 11 residues. Looked up from germline, CDR1 is DFQATT and CDR2 is SNEGSKA (reference sequence). The CDR3: CSARDGPTQYF. In DNA form, the CDR3 reads TGCAGTGCTAGAGATGGTCCCACCCAGTACTTC.

V is TRBV19 and J is TRBJ2-7, with TRBD2 matching 13 bases. Looked up from germline, CDR1 is LNHDA and CDR2 is SQIVND (reference sequence). Trimming took 3 bases from V and 4 from J; bases not matched to a gene: 3. The CDR3 extends over 15 amino acids. The CDR3 DNA reads as TGTGCCAGTAGTATGGGGACTAGCGGGATATACGAGCAGTACTTC. Translating gives CASSMGTSGIYEQYF.

The chain employs TRBV10-3 and TRBJ2-3; 10 nucleotides agree with TRBD2. In germline, CDR1 is ENHRY, CDR2 SYGVKD. CDR3 length equals 16 residues. The V and J ends lost 0 bases and 1 base, in that order; junction bases with no gene match: 1. DNA of the CDR3: TGTGCCATCAGTGAGTCGAGCGGGAGGGGCACAGATACGCAGTATTTT. Translated, it gives CAISESSGRGTDTQYF.

V and J are TRBV11-2 and TRBJ1-1, with unresolved D. Trimming stripped 0 bases from V and 1 base from J, with 21 bases between. In germline, CDR1 is SGHAT, CDR2 FQNNGV. The CDR3 totals 19 residues. CDR3 DNA sequence: TGTGCCAGCAGCTTAGATTGGACTAACCTGTTACTGAGGAACACTGAAGCTTTCTTT. It specifies CASSLDWTNLLLRNTEAFF.

This clone was seen once. J is TRBJ2-7 and V is TRBV29-1, with TRBD1 matching 9 bases. This CDR3 has 16 residues. With V trimmed by 7 bases and J by 2 bases, 15 bases remained unmatched. From germline, CDR1 is SQVTM and CDR2 ANQGSEA. CDR3 DNA: TGCAGCGCCCAAGGGGTGAGGGACAGGGCCCCCTACGAGCAGTACTTC. Translation gives CSAQGVRDRAPYEQYF.

Concerning this clone itself: Other DNA sequences from this sample encode an identical CDR3 as well. The chain recombines TRBV27 with TRBJ1-5; D may be TRBD1 (5 bases). Germline V CDR1 and CDR2: MNHEY, SMNVEV (reference sequence). The V end was cut by 6 bases, the J end by 2 bases, with 8 bases between. This CDR3 has 13 residues. The CDR3 protein is CASRPGGNQPQHF. CDR3 DNA: TGTGCCAGCAGACCGGGGGGCAATCAGCCCCAGCATTTT.

For the CDR3, the DNA is TGTGCCAGCAGTTCATTAGTGGGCACAGATACGCAGTATTTT. This codes for CASSSLVGTDTQYF. V is TRBV6-5 and J is TRBJ2-3; D remains unclear. The CDR3 loop spans 14 amino acids. Germline assignment: CDR1 MNHEY and CDR2 SVGAGI. Trimming took off 4 bases at V and 1 base at J, with 9 bases between the two ends.

The chain has TRBV20-1 and TRBJ2-1, with TRBD2 identical over 7 bases. The CDR3 is made up of 11 amino acids. In germline, CDR1 is DFQATT, CDR2 SNEGSKA (reference sequence). Trimming at V came to 7 bases and at J to 5 bases, leaving 2 bases not matched to a gene. This CDR3 reads CSGAGDNEQFF. The CDR3 DNA reads TGCAGTGGGGCGGGAGACAATGAGCAGTTCTTC.

The V call is TRBV10-2, the J call TRBJ2-1; TRBD2 matches 10 bases. This CDR3 has 15 residues. With V trimmed by 5 bases and J by 8 bases, 9 bases remained unmatched. The germline V gene has CDR1 WSHSY and CDR2 SAAADI. This CDR3 reads CASSMVIAGGDEQFF. As DNA, the CDR3 is TGCGCCAGCAGTATGGTAATAGCGGGAGGAGATGAGCAGTTCTTC.

The chain carries TRBV5-1 and TRBJ2-3; D is perhaps TRBD1 (6 bases). The CDR3 is 16 residues long. Germline CDR1 is SGHRS and CDR2 is YFSETQ. The ends were cut back, 0 bases at V and 0 bases at J, with 11 bases in the middle. CDR3 amino acids: CASSLDGQISTDTQYF. The CDR3 nucleotides are TGCGCCAGCAGCTTGGACGGACAGATTAGCACAGATACGCAGTATTTT.

This clone was seen only once. This chain connects TRBV19 to TRBJ2-1; D may be TRBD1 or TRBD2 (5 bases each). Between the trimmed V and J ends, which lost 5 bases and 4 bases, there was a span of 12 bases. Germline V lookup: CDR1 LNHDA, CDR2 SQIVND (reference sequence). The CDR3 runs to 14 residues. The CDR3 bases are TGTGCCAGTAGTTTGGAGGACACTTACAATGAGCAGTTCTTC. Amino acid sequence: CASSLEDTYNEQFF.

The chain uses TRBV7-9 and TRBJ2-7; 12 positions agree with TRBD2. Germline V gene lookup returns CDR1 SEHNR and CDR2 FQNEAQ (reference sequence). CDR3 length equals 15 residues. After removal of 3 bases from V and 5 bases from J, the junction contained 5 bases not matched to a gene. The DNA of the CDR3 is TGTGCCAGCAGCTTCATCACTAGCGGGAGGCACGAGCAGTACTTC. As protein: CASSFITSGRHEQYF.

There are a few counts of this clone. The chain recombines TRBV13 with TRBJ2-2; the match to TRBD2 covers 9 bases. The CDR3 extends over 18 amino acids. V shed 5 bases and J 7 bases; nucleotides not matched to a gene: 17. Germline loops: CDR1 PRHDT, CDR2 FYEKMQ (reference sequence). For the CDR3, the DNA is TGTGCCAGCAGCACCTCCGGGACTAGCTCACCCTACGGCGGGGAGCTGTTTTTT. Its translation is CASSTSGTSSPYGGELFF.

The V call is TRBV28, the J call TRBJ1-5; the match to TRBD1 covers 7 bases. CDR1 and CDR2 (germline): MDHEN, SYDVKM. The CDR3 is 15 amino acids. DNA for the CDR3: TGTGTCACAGAAACAGGGGAGGAGAGCAATCAGCCCCAGCATTTT. Translated, it gives CVTETGEESNQPQHF.